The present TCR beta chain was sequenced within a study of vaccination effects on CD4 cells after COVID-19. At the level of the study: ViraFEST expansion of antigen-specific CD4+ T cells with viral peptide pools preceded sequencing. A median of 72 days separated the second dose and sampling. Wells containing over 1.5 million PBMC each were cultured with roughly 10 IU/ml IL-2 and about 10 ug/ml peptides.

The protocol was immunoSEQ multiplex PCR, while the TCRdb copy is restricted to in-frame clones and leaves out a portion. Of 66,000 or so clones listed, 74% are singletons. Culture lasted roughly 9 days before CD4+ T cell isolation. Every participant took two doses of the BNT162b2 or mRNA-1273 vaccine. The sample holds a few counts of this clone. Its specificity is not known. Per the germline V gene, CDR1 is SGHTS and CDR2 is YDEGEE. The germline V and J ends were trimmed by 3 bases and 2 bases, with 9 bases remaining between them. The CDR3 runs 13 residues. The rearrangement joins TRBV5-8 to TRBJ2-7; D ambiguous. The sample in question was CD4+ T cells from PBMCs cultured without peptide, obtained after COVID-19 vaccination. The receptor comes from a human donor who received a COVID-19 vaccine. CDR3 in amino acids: CASSSSQTYEQYV. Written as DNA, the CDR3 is TGTGCCAGCAGCTCAAGTCAAACCTACGAGCAGTACGTC.